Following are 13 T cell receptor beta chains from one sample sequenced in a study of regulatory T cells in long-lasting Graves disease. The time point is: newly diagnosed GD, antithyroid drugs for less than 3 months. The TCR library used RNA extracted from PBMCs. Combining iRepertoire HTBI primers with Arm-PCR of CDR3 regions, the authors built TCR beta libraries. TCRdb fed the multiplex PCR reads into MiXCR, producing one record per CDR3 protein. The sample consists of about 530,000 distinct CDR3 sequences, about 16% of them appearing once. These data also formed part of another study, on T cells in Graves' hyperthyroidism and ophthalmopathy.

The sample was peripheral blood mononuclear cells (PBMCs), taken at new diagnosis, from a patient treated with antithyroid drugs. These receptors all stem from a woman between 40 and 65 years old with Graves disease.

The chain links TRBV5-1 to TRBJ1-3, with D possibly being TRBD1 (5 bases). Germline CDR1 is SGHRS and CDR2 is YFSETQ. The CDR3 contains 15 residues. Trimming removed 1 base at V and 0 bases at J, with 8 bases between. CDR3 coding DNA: TGCGCCAGCAGCTTGAAACAGGACTCTGGAAACACCATATATTTT. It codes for CASSLKQDSGNTIYF.

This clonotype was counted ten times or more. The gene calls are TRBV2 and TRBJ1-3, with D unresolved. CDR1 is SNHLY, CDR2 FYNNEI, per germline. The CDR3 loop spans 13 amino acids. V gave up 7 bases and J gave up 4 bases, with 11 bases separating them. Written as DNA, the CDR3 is TGTGCCAGCAACGGGCTCGGAGGAAACACCATATATTTT. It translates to CASNGLGGNTIYF.

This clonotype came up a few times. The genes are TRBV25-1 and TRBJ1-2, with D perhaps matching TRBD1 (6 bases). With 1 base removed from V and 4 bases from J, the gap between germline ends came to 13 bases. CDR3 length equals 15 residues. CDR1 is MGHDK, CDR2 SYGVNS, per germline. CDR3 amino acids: CASSEWRGPSYGYTF. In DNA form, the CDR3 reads TGTGCCAGCAGTGAATGGCGGGGGCCTAGCTATGGCTACACCTTC.

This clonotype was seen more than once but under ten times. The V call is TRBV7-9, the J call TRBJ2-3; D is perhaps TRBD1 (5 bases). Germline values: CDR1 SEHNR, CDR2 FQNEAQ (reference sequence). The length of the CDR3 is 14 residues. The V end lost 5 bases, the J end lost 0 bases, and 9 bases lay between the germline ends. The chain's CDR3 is CASSPTESTDTQYF. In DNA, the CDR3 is TGTGCCAGCAGCCCGACAGAAAGCACAGATACGCAGTATTTT.

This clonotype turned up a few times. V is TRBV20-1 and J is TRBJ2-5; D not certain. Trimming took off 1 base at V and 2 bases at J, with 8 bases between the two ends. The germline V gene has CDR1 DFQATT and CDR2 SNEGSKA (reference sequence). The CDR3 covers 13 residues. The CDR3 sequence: CSARGGLQETQYF. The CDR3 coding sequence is TGCAGTGCTAGAGGAGGTTTACAAGAGACCCAGTACTTC.

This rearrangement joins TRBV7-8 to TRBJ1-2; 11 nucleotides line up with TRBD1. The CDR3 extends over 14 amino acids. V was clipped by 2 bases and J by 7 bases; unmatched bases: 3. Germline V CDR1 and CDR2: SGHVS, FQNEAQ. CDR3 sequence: CASSLRDRGTGYTF. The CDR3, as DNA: TGTGCCAGCAGCTTACGGGACAGGGGGACTGGCTACACCTTC.

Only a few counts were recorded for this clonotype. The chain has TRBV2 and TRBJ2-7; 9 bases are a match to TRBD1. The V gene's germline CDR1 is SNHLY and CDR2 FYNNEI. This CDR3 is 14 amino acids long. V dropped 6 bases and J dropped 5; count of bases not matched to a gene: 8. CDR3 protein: CASSADRGADEQYF. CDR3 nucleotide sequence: TGTGCCAGCAGCGCCGACAGGGGGGCGGACGAGCAGTACTTC. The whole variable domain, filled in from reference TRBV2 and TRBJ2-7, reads EPEVTQTPSHQVTQMGQEVILRCVPISNHLYFYWYRQILGQKVEFLVSFYNNEISEKSEIFDDQFSVERPDGSNFTLKIRSTKLEDSAMYFCASSADRGADEQYFGPGTRLTVT.

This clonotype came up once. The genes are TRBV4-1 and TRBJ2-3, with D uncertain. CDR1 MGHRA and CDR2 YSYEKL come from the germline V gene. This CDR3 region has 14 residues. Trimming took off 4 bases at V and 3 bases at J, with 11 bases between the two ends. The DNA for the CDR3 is TGCGCCAGCAGCCCCAACTTAGGGACAGATACGCAGTATTTT. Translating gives CASSPNLGTDTQYF.

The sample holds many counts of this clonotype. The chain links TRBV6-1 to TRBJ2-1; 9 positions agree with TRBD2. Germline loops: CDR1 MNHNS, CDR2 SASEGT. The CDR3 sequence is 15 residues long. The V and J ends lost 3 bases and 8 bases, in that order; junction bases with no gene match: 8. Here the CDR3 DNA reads TGTGCCAGCAGTGAGGGCGGGGGGGCCGCCGATGAGCAGTTCTTC. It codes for CASSEGGGAADEQFF.

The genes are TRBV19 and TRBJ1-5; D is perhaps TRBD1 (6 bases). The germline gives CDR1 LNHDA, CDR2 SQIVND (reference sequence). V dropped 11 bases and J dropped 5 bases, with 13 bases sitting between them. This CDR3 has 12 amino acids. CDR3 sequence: CAGQTGHQPQHF. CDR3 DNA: TGTGCCGGACAGACAGGTCATCAGCCCCAGCATTTT.

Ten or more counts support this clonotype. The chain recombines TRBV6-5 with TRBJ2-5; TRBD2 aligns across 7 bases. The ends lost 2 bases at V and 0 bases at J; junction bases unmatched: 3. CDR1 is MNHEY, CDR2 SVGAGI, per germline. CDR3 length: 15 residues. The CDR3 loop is CASSYAGTNQETQYF. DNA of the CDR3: TGTGCCAGCAGTTACGCCGGGACTAACCAAGAGACCCAGTACTTC.

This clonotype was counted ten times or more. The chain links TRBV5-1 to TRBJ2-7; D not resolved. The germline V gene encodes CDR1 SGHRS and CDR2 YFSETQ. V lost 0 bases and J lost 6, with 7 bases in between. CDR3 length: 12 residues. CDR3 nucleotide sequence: TGCGCCAGCAGCTTGGAGGGTAGCGAGCAGTACTTC. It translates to CASSLEGSEQYF.

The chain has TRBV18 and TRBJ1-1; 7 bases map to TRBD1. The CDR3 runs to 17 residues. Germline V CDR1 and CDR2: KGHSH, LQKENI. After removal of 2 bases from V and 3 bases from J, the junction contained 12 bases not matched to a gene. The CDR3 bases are TGTGCCAGCTCACCATCGCTCAGGGGGGTTTTAGACACTGAAGCTTTCTTT. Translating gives CASSPSLRGVLDTEAFF. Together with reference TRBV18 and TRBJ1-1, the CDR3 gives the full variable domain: NAGVMQNPRHLVRRRGQEARLRCSPMKGHSHVYWYRQLPEEGLKFMVYLQKENIIDESGMPKERFSAEFPKEGPSILRIQQVVRGDSAAYFCASSPSLRGVLDTEAFFGQGTRLTVV.